Shown below are 20 T cell receptor beta chains from a single sample sequenced in a study of T cells expressing NK-cell markers. Using the 5' RACE reads, TCRdb records one entry per CDR3 protein without DNA. Its table records a few hundred thousand distinct CDR3 sequences. The sequencing input was blood T cells: a sorted CD56 or NKG2C T cell subset, CD4+ or CD8+ T cells, or bulk PBMC T cells (not recorded which). Receptor source: a man aged 18-69 years in good health.

The chain links TRBV11-1 to TRBJ2-1; the D call of TRBD2 rests on TCRdb alone, since no DNA is present to check it. Per the germline V gene, CDR1 is SGHAT and CDR2 is FQDESV (reference sequence). The CDR3 length is 19 residues. The CDR3 loop is CASSPGLAGGGSSYNEQFF.

The rearrangement uses TRBV10-3 and TRBJ2-7; lacking DNA, the TRBD2 call made by TCRdb goes unchecked. This CDR3 is built from 11 residues. The germline gives CDR1 ENHRY, CDR2 SYGVKD. The CDR3 loop reads CATGGGYEQYF.

Here the CDR3 reads CSASGLGNEQYF. V gene TRBV20-1 combines with J gene TRBJ2-7. This CDR3 has 12 residues. The germline V gene has CDR1 DFQATT and CDR2 SNEGSKA (reference sequence).

The chain employs TRBV4-2 and TRBJ2-3. The CDR3 length is 13 residues. CDR1 LGHNA and CDR2 YNFKEQ come from the germline V gene. The CDR3 spells CASSQEIRDTQYF.

J is TRBJ2-3 and V is TRBV11-3; TCRdb returns TRBD1, unconfirmable since there is no DNA. CDR3 length equals 15 residues. Germline CDR1 is SGHNT and CDR2 is YENEEA. The CDR3 here is CASSLGWTGTDTQYF.

This CDR3 reads CASSRDRGVGEQFF. The V and J genes are TRBV5-8 and TRBJ2-1; absent DNA, TCRdb's TRBD1 call cannot be checked. Germline V gives CDR1 SGHTS, CDR2 YDEGEE. CDR3 length equals 14 residues.

The chain recombines TRBV7-9 with TRBJ1-6. Germline CDR1 reads SEHNR; CDR2 reads FQNEAQ (reference sequence). The CDR3 runs 12 residues. The CDR3 spells CASSLESPPLHF.

V usage is TRBV7-6 and J usage is TRBJ2-7; the TRBD2 assignment by TCRdb is unverifiable without DNA. The CDR3 runs to 15 residues. Germline-derived CDR1 and CDR2 are SGHVS and FNYEAQ. Here the CDR3 reads CASSLGGSGGYEQYF.

The J gene is TRBJ1-2, the V gene TRBV18. This CDR3 is 17 amino acids long. Germline lookup yields CDR1 KGHSH and CDR2 LQKENI. CDR3 protein: CASSHYRAGAPNYGYTF.

J is TRBJ2-2 and V is TRBV20-1. This CDR3 spans 13 amino acids. Germline V gene lookup returns CDR1 DFQATT and CDR2 SNEGSKA (reference sequence). CDR3 residues: CSAREDRPGELFF.

The rearrangement links TRBV7-2 to TRBJ1-1. This CDR3 comprises 17 residues. Per the germline V gene, CDR1 is SGHTA and CDR2 is FQGNSA. The CDR3 sequence: CASSLRHGTALNTEAFF.

V and J are TRBV2 and TRBJ1-5; TCRdb returns TRBD1, unconfirmable since there is no DNA. The germline gives CDR1 SNHLY, CDR2 FYNNEI. The CDR3 is made up of 16 amino acids. This chain's CDR3 is CASSDLAGGARQPQHF.

J is TRBJ1-6 and V is TRBV20-1. Per germline, CDR1 DFQATT and CDR2 SNEGSKA (reference sequence). The CDR3 contains 17 residues. CDR3 amino acids: CSASYNWDSSKDSPLHF.

This CDR3 is CASSPRSTAQTDTQYF. V gene TRBV7-9 combines with J gene TRBJ2-3; TCRdb's assignment of TRBD1 cannot be checked, as there is no DNA. Germline V gene data show CDR1 as SEHNR and CDR2 as FQNEAQ (reference sequence). The CDR3 extends over 16 amino acids.

V and J are TRBV6-5 and TRBJ2-1; with no DNA, the TCRdb D assignment of TRBD1 cannot be verified. Germline V gives CDR1 MNHEY, CDR2 SVGAGI. This CDR3 has 16 residues. This CDR3 reads CASMGGRGVYYNEQFF.

The chain combines TRBV19 with TRBJ2-7; TCRdb proposes TRBD2, but this gene call is untestable without DNA. CDR1 and CDR2 from the germline V gene are LNHDA and SQIVND (reference sequence). The CDR3 is 15 amino acids. This CDR3 reads CASSIGLAGTYEQYF. The full variable domain, completed using reference TRBV19 and TRBJ2-7, is DGGITQSPKYLFRKEGQNVTLSCEQNLNHDAMYWYRQDPGQGLRLIYYSQIVNDFQKGDIAEGYSVSREKKESFPLTVTSAQKNPTAFYLCASSIGLAGTYEQYFGPGTRLTVT.

V usage is TRBV7-2 and J usage is TRBJ2-5; lacking DNA, the TRBD2 call made by TCRdb goes unchecked. The CDR3 is 16 residues long. CDR1 is SGHTA, CDR2 FQGNSA, per germline. The CDR3 reads CASSFGLAGLVETQYF.

The chain combines TRBV7-2 with TRBJ2-3; TCRdb designates TRBD2, a call that cannot be tested without DNA. CDR1 and CDR2 from the germline V gene are SGHTA and FQGNSA. CDR3 length: 16 amino acids. CDR3 in amino acids: CASSSSRTSGLDTQYF. Variable domain in full (rest from reference TRBV7-2 and TRBJ2-3): GAGVSQSPSNKVTEKGKDVELRCDPISGHTALYWYRQSLGQGLEFLIYFQGNSAPDKSGLPSDRFSAERTGGSVSTLTIQRTQQEDSAVYLCASSSSRTSGLDTQYFGPGTRLTVL.

This chain links TRBV7-9 with TRBJ1-6; TCRdb calls TRBD1, which cannot be checked without DNA. The V gene's germline CDR1 is SEHNR and CDR2 FQNEAQ (reference sequence). The CDR3 has 15 residues. Here the CDR3 reads CASSSPTGENSPLHF.

V gene TRBV27 combines with J gene TRBJ2-7; TCRdb lists TRBD2, though no DNA is available to test this call. CDR1 and CDR2 from the germline V gene are MNHEY and SMNVEV (reference sequence). The CDR3 is 17 residues long. CDR3 sequence reads: CASSSRGSGGRGYEQYF.